This is a list of T cell receptor beta chains from one sample in a study of immune cell composition in non-small cell lung cancer. Using immunoSEQ multiplex PCR, the repertoire was profiled, and TCRdb retains in-frame clones only, with some absent. The table lists under 6,000 clones, about 88% of them singletons. The sequenced sample was non-adjacent lung tissue. Receptor source: a human donor with non-small cell lung cancer. Some clones in this sample may be carry-over from other donors' samples. CDR3s include the opening cysteine and the closing phenylalanine or tryptophan.

V gene	CDR3 length	CDR3 protein
TRBV7-8	18	CASSSGLAGGSLGDEQYF
TRBV16	15	CASSLPWTGRSEQYF
TRBV4-1	14	CASSSGPGVYEQYF
TRBV9	14	CASSVGPANNEQFF
TRBV6-6	16	CASRRQREGLGDEQFF
TRBV6-5	14	CASSYQDRIYEQYF
TRBV4-3	17	CASSQDTQRDRGTEAFF
TRBV16	18	CASSPRAGAAGFQETQYF
TRBV13	14	CASSRQGYSYEQYF
TRBV11-2	14	CASEQTAARETQYF
TRBV7-2	14	CASSAQGSRNEQYF
TRBV7-3	14	CASSETGGITEAFF
TRBV6-5	14	CASSTSTGVAEAFF
TRBV5-6	16	CASRDTTSGGHYEQYF
TRBV9	15	CASSVGSALTGELFF
TRBV27	18	CASSFSRTGASGANVLTF
TRBV15	13	CATTGQRDQPQHF
TRBV6-6	14	CASSRTGWDTEAFF